The 22 T cell receptor beta chains reported below all come from one sample, sequenced in a study of response to subunit inactivated influenza vaccine. A single record per CDR3 protein comes from TCRdb applying MiXCR to the RT-PCR reads. The repertoire holds about 520,000 distinct CDR3 sequences, with around 7.9% as singletons. This specimen consisted of PBMCs from blood, obtained less than 25 months after vaccination. The receptors here all came from a man aged 45 to 70 who received an inactivated influenza vaccine.

This clonotype was picked up a small number of times. The chain uses TRBV18 and TRBJ2-7, with TRBD2 matching 16 bases. The junction had 8 bases not matched to a gene; V was cut back by 3 bases and J by 0 bases. This CDR3 is 19 amino acids long. Germline CDR1 reads KGHSH; CDR2 reads LQKENI. This CDR3 reads CASSPTGTSGRVSSYEQYF. The CDR3 nucleotides read TGTGCCAGCTCACCGACCGGGACTAGCGGGAGGGTAAGCTCCTACGAGCAGTACTTC.

This clonotype was detected many times. V is TRBV12-3 or TRBV12-4 and J is TRBJ1-1, with D uncertain. The CDR3 consists of 10 residues. Trimming cost V 5 bases and J 7 bases, with 5 bases left between them. CDR3 sequence: CASSNYEAFF. For the CDR3, the DNA is TGTGCCAGCAGTAACTATGAAGCTTTCTTT.

By frequency in the sample, this clonotype is medium-sized. The CDR3 bases are TGTGCCAGCAGTAAAACAGGGGGTGGGTATGAGCAGTTCTTC. Amino acids: CASSKTGGGYEQFF. The V call is TRBV12-3 or TRBV12-4, the J call TRBJ2-1; 8 positions agree with TRBD1. The CDR3 runs to 14 residues. J gave up 8 bases and V 5 bases, and 8 bases lay outside the gene matches.

The chain combines TRBV5-1 with TRBJ1-2, with 8 nucleotides matching TRBD1. There are 14 residues in the CDR3. Germline lookup yields CDR1 SGHRS and CDR2 YFSETQ. V shed 4 bases, J shed 8 bases, and the junction held 10 bases outside the gene matches. This CDR3 is CASSDSRGTGGYTF. CDR3 DNA sequence: TGCGCCAGCAGCGACTCGCGTGGGACAGGAGGCTACACCTTC.

Only a few counts were recorded for this clonotype. The chain combines TRBV29-1 with TRBJ2-5; maybe TRBD1 (6 bases). There are 12 residues in the CDR3. The germline V gene encodes CDR1 SQVTM and CDR2 ANQGSEA. Trimming shortened V by 3 bases and J by 3 bases, and 8 bases separated the two germline ends. The CDR3 region has the DNA TGCAGCGTTGATCGACAGGAAGAGACCCAGTACTTC. Its translation is CSVDRQEETQYF.

This rearrangement joins TRBV11-2 to TRBJ2-3; 10 bases are shared with TRBD2. CDR1 is SGHAT and CDR2 is FQNNGV in the germline V gene. V dropped 5 bases and J dropped 2; count of bases not matched to a gene: 10. The CDR3 runs to 17 residues. This chain's CDR3 is CASSPRLAGRITDTQYF. CDR3 in DNA: TGTGCCAGCAGCCCCAGACTAGCGGGCCGAATCACAGATACGCAGTATTTT.

CDR3 protein: CASSPTAVGVADTQYF. The CDR3 DNA is TGTGCCAGTAGCCCTACCGCTGTCGGAGTGGCAGATACGCAGTATTTT. The chain combines TRBV19 with TRBJ2-3; D unresolved. V was pared by 6 bases and J by 4 bases, with 20 bases between. The length of the CDR3 is 16 residues. The germline V gene encodes CDR1 LNHDA and CDR2 SQIVND (reference sequence).

CDR3 coding DNA: TGTGCCAGCAGCTTAGGGCGCAGGGGAAGGGCTGAAGCTTTCTTT. This gives the protein CASSLGRRGRAEAFF. The chain is built from TRBV7-2 and TRBJ1-1, with TRBD1 as a possible D gene (6 bases). Germline-derived CDR1 and CDR2 are SGHTA and FQGNSA. Trimming removed 1 base from V and 6 bases from J, with 15 bases in between. The CDR3 has 15 residues.

The CDR3 sequence is CASSESSGEAKNIQYF. The CDR3 DNA sequence: TGTGCCAGCAGTGAAAGTAGCGGCGAAGCCAAAAACATTCAGTACTTC. The genes are TRBV2 and TRBJ2-4, with D possibly being TRBD2 (6 bases). Germline lookup yields CDR1 SNHLY and CDR2 FYNNEI. The length of the CDR3 is 16 residues. V lost 2 bases to trimming and J lost 0 bases, with 11 bases between them.

Worth noting for this clonotype: The junction shows a germline mismatch at one end, possibly a read error. The chain has TRBV28 and TRBJ2-5; no definite D call. The CDR3 spans 16 residues. The germline V gene encodes CDR1 MDHEN and CDR2 SYDVKM. In DNA form, the CDR3 reads TGTGTCAGCAGTAAACCGACTGCTCAGGTCCAAGAGTCCCAGTACTTC. The encoded protein is CVSSKPTAQVQESQYF.

The rearrangement links TRBV6-2 or TRBV6-3 to TRBJ2-7, with 10 bases matching TRBD1. Germline trimming cut 5 bases from V and 3 bases from J; bases unmatched to any gene: 7. This CDR3 is 15 amino acids long. CDR1 MNHEY and CDR2 SVGEGT come from the germline V gene. CDR3: CASSTTGTGVYEQYF. CDR3 DNA: TGTGCCAGCAGTACGACCGGGACAGGGGTCTACGAGCAGTACTTC.

The rearrangement uses TRBV7-2 and TRBJ1-2; the match to TRBD1 covers 7 bases. Trimming took 0 bases from V and 7 from J; bases not matched to a gene: 2. The germline gives CDR1 SGHTA, CDR2 FQGNSA. CDR3 size: 13 residues. The CDR3 sequence is CASSLAGQRGYTF. The CDR3 DNA reads TGTGCCAGCAGCTTAGCGGGACAGCGTGGCTACACCTTC. The entire variable domain, with the rest obtained from reference TRBV7-2 and TRBJ1-2, is as follows: GAGVSQSPSNKVTEKGKDVELRCDPISGHTALYWYRQSLGQGLEFLIYFQGNSAPDKSGLPSDRFSAERTGGSVSTLTIQRTQQEDSAVYLCASSLAGQRGYTFGSGTRLTVV.

A few counts support this clonotype. The V call is TRBV7-9, the J call TRBJ1-1; D is perhaps TRBD1 (6 bases). Trimming stripped 5 bases from V and 1 base from J, with 11 bases between. This CDR3 has 14 amino acids. Per germline, CDR1 SEHNR and CDR2 FQNEAQ (reference sequence). The CDR3, as DNA: TGTGCCAGCAGCCGACAGGCTTCGAACACTGAAGCTTTCTTT. Amino acid sequence: CASSRQASNTEAFF.

This chain joins TRBV20-1 and TRBJ2-3; possibly TRBD2 for D (5 bases). V lost 3 bases and J lost 4, with 11 bases in between. Germline V gene lookup returns CDR1 DFQATT and CDR2 SNEGSKA (reference sequence). The length of the CDR3 is 13 residues. CDR3 loop: CSARSAGPDTQYF. CDR3 bases: TGCAGTGCTAGGAGCGCGGGCCCAGATACGCAGTATTTT.

This clonotype was observed at least ten times. The V gene is TRBV12-3 or TRBV12-4, the J gene TRBJ2-7; D possibly corresponds to TRBD1 (5 bases). The CDR3 has 13 amino acids. Trimming took off 6 bases at V and 5 bases at J, with 14 bases between the two ends. CDR3 residues: CASRPAQGHEQYF. The DNA for the CDR3 is TGTGCCAGCAGACCAGCCCAGGGCCACGAGCAGTACTTC.

This chain joins TRBV4-2 and TRBJ2-3; possible D gene TRBD1, 7 bases. This CDR3 is 15 amino acids long. V was cut by 4 bases and J by 5 bases, with 16 bases left in between. From germline, CDR1 is LGHNA and CDR2 YNFKEQ. The chain's CDR3 is CASSPEQGGEDTQYF. The CDR3 DNA follows: TGTGCCAGCAGCCCCGAGCAGGGGGGCGAAGATACGCAGTATTTT.

The sample holds a few counts of this clonotype. V gene TRBV12-3 or TRBV12-4 combines with J gene TRBJ2-1; D possibly corresponds to TRBD2 (5 bases). The CDR3 is 14 amino acids. V lost 10 bases and J 0 bases, leaving 13 bases between the germline ends. The CDR3 loop reads CATRRGSSYNEQFF. The CDR3 nucleotides are TGTGCCACCAGACGGGGTAGCTCCTACAATGAGCAGTTCTTC.

This clonotype was seen repeatedly, ten times or more. V and J are TRBV7-9 and TRBJ1-1; D is undetermined. V was clipped by 2 bases and J by 1 base, with 5 bases between them. The CDR3 length is 13 residues. From germline, CDR1 is SEHNR and CDR2 FQNEAQ (reference sequence). The CDR3 nucleotides read TGTGCCAGCAGCTTACATGGGAACACTGAAGCTTTCTTT. Its protein is CASSLHGNTEAFF.

The chain is built from TRBV10-2 and TRBJ2-5; 7 nucleotides match TRBD1. The germline V gene encodes CDR1 WSHSY and CDR2 SAAADI. This CDR3 region has 19 residues. V trimming: 0 bases; J trimming: 5 bases; junction bases outside the gene matches: 18. The CDR3 nucleotides are TGCGCCAGCAGTGAGTCGAGAATGGTCGAGACAGGGAACATGGAGACCCAGTACTTC. It codes for CASSESRMVETGNMETQYF.

This clonotype was seen a handful of times. The chain uses TRBV11-1 and TRBJ2-3, with 13 bases aligning to TRBD2. This CDR3 has 19 amino acids. Germline V gene sequence: CDR1 SGHAT, CDR2 FQDESV (reference sequence). Trimming removed 5 bases from V and 2 bases from J; junction bases left unmatched: 13. The CDR3 loop is CASSPHVGLAGADTDTQYF. The CDR3 nucleotides are TGTGCCAGCAGCCCCCACGTAGGACTAGCGGGGGCCGACACAGATACGCAGTATTTT.

This clonotype was recorded many times. V gene TRBV5-6 combines with J gene TRBJ2-4, with D possibly being TRBD1 (6 bases). This CDR3 is 14 amino acids long. CDR1 and CDR2 from the germline V gene are SGHDT and YYEEEE. Trimming stripped 4 bases from V and 4 bases from J, with 12 bases between. CDR3 protein: CASSRRDKKNIQYF. The CDR3 DNA reads as TGTGCCAGCAGCCGCCGGGACAAAAAAAACATTCAGTACTTC.

The rearrangement uses TRBV30 and TRBJ2-3; 7 bases align to TRBD1. The CDR3 runs 14 residues. V shed 4 bases, J shed 6 bases, and the junction held 10 bases outside the gene matches. CDR1 is GTSNPN and CDR2 is SVGIG in the germline V gene (reference sequence). Here the CDR3 reads CAWTIRQGADTQYF. For the CDR3, the DNA is TGTGCCTGGACCATAAGACAGGGCGCGGATACGCAGTATTTT.